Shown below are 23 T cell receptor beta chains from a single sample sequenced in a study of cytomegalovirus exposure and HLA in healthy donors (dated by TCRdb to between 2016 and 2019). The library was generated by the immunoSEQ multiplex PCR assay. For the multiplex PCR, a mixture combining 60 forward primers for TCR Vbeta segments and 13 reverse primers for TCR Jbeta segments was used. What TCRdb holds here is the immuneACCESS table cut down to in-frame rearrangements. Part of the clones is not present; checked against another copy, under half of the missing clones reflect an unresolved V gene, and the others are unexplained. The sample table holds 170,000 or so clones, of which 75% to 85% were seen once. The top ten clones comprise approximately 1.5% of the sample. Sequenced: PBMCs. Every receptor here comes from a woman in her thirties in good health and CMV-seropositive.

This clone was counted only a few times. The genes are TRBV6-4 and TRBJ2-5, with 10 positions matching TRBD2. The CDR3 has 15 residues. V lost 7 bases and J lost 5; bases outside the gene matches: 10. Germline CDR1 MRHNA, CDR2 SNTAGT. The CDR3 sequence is CASKLPGLASETQYF. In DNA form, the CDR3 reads TGTGCCAGCAAACTACCGGGACTAGCGTCGGAGACCCAGTACTTC.

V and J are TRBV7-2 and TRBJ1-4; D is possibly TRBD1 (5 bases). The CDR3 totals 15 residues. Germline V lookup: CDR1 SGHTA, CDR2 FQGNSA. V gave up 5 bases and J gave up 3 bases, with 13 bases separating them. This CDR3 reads CASSADSAANEKLFF. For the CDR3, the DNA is TGTGCCAGCAGCGCCGACAGTGCAGCTAATGAAAAACTGTTTTTT.

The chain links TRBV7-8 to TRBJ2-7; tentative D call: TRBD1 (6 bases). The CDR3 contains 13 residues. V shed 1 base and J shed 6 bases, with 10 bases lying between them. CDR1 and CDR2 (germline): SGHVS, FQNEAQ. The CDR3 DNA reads TGTGCCAGCAGCTTAGGTAGGACAGTCGAGCAGTACTTC. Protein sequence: CASSLGRTVEQYF.

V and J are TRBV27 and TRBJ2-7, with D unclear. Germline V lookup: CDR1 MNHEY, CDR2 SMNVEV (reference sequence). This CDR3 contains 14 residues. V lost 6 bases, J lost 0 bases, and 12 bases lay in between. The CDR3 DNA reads TGTGCCAGCAGCGGAACTACCAGCTCCTACGAGCAGTACTTC. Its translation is CASSGTTSSYEQYF.

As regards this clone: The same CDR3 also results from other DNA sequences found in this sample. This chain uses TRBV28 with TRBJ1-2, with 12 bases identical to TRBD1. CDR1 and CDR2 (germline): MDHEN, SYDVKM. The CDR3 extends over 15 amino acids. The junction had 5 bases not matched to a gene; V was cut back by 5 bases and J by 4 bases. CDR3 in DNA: TGTGCCAGCAGTATACCGGGACAGGGGGCCTATGGCTACACCTTC. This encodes CASSIPGQGAYGYTF.

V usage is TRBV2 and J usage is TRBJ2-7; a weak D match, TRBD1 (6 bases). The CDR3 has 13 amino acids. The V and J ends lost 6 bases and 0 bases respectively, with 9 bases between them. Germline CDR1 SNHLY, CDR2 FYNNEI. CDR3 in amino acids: CASSRTVSYEQYF. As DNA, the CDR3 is TGTGCCAGCAGCCGGACAGTCTCCTACGAGCAGTACTTC.

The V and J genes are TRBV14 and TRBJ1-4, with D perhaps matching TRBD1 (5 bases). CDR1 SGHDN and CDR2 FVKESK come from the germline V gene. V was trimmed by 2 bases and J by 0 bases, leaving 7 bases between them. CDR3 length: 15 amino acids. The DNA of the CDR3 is TGTGCCAGCAGCCAATGGGGGGCAACTAATGAAAAACTGTTTTTT. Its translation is CASSQWGATNEKLFF.

CDR3 in amino acids: CASSLGGLGTDTQYF. In DNA, the CDR3 is TGTGCCAGCAGTTTAGGAGGGCTGGGCACAGATACGCAGTATTTT. The genes are TRBV28 and TRBJ2-3, with a possible D match to TRBD2 (6 bases). There are 15 residues in the CDR3. Trimming stripped 2 bases from V and 1 base from J, with 10 bases between. Germline V gene sequence: CDR1 MDHEN, CDR2 SYDVKM.

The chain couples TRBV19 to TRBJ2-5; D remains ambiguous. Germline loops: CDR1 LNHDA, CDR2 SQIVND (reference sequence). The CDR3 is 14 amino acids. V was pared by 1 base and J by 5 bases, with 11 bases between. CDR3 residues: CASSIAWQRETQYF. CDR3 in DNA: TGTGCCAGTAGTATAGCGTGGCAGAGGGAGACCCAGTACTTC.

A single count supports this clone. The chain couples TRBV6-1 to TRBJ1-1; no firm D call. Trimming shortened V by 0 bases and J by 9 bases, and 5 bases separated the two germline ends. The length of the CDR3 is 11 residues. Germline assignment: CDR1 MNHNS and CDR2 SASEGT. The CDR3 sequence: CASSEAGKAFF. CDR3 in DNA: TGTGCCAGCAGTGAAGCTGGCAAAGCTTTCTTT.

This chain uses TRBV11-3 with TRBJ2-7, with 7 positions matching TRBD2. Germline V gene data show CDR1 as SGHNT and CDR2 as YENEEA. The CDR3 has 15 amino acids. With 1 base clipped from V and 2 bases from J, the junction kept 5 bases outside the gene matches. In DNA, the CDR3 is TGTGCCAGCAGCTTAGGGGGTGGGAGGGCCTACGAGCAGTACTTC. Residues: CASSLGGGRAYEQYF.

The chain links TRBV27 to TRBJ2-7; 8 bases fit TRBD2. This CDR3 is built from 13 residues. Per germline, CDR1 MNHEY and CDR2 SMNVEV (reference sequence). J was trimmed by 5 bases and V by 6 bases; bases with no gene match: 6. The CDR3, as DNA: TGTGCCAGCAGAGGACTAGCCTTCCACGAGCAGTACTTC. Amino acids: CASRGLAFHEQYF.

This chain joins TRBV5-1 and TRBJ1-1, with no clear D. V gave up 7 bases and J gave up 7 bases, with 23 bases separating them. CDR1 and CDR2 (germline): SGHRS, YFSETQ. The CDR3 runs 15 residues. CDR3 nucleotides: TGCGCCAGCTCCCCCATGGCGGGGAACGGCGGTGAAGCTTTCTTT. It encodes CASSPMAGNGGEAFF.

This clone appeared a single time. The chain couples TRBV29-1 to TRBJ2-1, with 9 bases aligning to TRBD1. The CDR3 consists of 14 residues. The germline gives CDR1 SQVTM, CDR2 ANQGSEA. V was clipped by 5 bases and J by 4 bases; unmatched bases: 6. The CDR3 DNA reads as TGCAGCGTTATGTCGGACAGGGGATACAATGAGCAGTTCTTC. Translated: CSVMSDRGYNEQFF.

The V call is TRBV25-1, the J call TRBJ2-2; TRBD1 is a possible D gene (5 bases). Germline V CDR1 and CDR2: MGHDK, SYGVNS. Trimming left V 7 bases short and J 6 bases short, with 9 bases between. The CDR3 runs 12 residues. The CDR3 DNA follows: TGTGCCAGCAAAGGGGCCGCCGGGGAGCTGTTTTTT. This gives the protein CASKGAAGELFF.

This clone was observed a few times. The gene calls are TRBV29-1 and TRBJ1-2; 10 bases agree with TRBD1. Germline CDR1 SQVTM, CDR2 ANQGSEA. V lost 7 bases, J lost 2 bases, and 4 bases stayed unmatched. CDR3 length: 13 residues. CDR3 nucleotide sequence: TGCAGCGGACGGGACAGGGGCAACTATGGCTACACCTTC. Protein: CSGRDRGNYGYTF.

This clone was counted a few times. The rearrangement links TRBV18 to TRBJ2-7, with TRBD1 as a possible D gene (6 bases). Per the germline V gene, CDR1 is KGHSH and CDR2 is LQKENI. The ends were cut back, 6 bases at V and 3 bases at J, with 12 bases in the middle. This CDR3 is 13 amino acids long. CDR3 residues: CASSRDTSYEQYF. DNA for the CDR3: TGTGCCAGCTCTAGGGACACAAGCTACGAGCAGTACTTC.

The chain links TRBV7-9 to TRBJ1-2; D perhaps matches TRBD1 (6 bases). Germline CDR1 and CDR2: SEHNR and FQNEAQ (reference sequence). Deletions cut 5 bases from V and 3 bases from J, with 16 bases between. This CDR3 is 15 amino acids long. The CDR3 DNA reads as TGTGCCAGCAGCCGACGACAGGTTGTCGACTATGGCTACACCTTC. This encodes CASSRRQVVDYGYTF.

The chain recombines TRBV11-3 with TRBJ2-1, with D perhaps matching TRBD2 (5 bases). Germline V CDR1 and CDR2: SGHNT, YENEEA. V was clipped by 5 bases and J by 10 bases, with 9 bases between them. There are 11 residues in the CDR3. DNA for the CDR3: TGTGCCAGCAGCCCGCAGCGGGAGCAGTTCTTC. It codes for CASSPQREQFF.

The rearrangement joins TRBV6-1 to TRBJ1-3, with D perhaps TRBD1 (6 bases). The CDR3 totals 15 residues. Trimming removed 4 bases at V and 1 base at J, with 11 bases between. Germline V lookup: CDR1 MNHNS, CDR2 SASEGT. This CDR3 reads CASSAGGASGNTIYF. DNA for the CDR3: TGTGCCAGCAGTGCTGGGGGCGCATCTGGAAACACCATATATTTT.

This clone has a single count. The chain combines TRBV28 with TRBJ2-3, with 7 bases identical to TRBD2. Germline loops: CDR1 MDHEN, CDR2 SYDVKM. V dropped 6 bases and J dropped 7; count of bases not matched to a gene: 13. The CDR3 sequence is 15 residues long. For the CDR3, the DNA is TGTGCCAGCAGCCAGGGTGGCGGGAGAGGAAATACGCAGTATTTT. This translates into CASSQGGGRGNTQYF.

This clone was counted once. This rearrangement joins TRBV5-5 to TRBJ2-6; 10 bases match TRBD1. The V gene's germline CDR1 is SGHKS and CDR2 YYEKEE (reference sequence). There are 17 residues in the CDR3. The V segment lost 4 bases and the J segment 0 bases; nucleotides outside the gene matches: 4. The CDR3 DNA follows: TGTGCCAGCAGCCCCGGGACAGGGGACTCTGGGGCCAACGTCCTGACTTTC. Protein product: CASSPGTGDSGANVLTF.

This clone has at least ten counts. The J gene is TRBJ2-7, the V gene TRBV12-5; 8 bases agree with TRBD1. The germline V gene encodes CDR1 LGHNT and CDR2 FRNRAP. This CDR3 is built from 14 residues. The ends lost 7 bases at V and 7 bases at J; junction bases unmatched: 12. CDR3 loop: CASAWTGLGEEQYF. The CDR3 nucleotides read TGTGCTAGTGCCTGGACAGGGCTGGGGGAGGAGCAGTACTTC. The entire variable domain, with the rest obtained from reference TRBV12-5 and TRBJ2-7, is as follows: DARVTQTPRHKVTEMGQEVTMRCQPILGHNTVFWYRQTMMQGLELLAYFRNRAPLDDSGMPKDRFSAEMPDATLATLKIQPSEPRDSAVYFCASAWTGLGEEQYFGPGTRLTVT.